This T cell receptor (beta chain) was documented in a study of Graves' ophthalmopathy and Graves' hyperthyroidism (dated by TCRdb to the late 2010s). About the investigation overall: Peripheral blood was collected at initial diagnosis, before any treatment. In about six hyperthyroidism patients, the T-cell repertoires found in thyroid tissue were compared with those found in blood. The study used TCR beta repertoire signatures to distinguish Graves' ophthalmopathy from Graves' hyperthyroidism and to predict progression to ophthalmopathy. An independent validation cohort was composed of roughly 18 hyperthyroidism patients and 17 patients who later progressed from hyperthyroidism to ophthalmopathy. A discovery set of 90 to 100 patients (43 ophthalmopathy, fewer than 60 stable hyperthyroidism) was enrolled to explore V-J signatures distinguishing ophthalmopathy from hyperthyroidism. In total, 135 blood samples were TCR-sequenced: around 42 ophthalmopathy, under 80 hyperthyroidism and roughly 17 hyperthyroidism-to-ophthalmopathy patients. Following sampling, methimazole starting at 30 mg daily was administered to hyperthyroidism patients, and high-dose intravenous methylprednisolone was administered to ophthalmopathy patients.

This clonotype was counted once. Which antigen it targets is not known. Germline and junction disagree at one end, which may indicate a read error. Study-wide conclusions, independent of this receptor: No statistical method was used to set the sample size in advance, and the investigators knew which group each participant was assigned to. Most of the expanded thyroid clonotypes with a frequency above 0.001 were also detected in blood, and it was suggested that the thyroid immune response may be reflected by blood repertoires. In cross-validation, the 13-signature model distinguished ophthalmopathy from stable hyperthyroidism with approximately 90% sensitivity and about 81% specificity, while in the test set the corresponding values were about 79% and 69%. In validation, the model predicted ophthalmopathy progression with more than 70% sensitivity and about 73% specificity; around twelve predicted patients were CT-confirmed with GO in a median of approximately six months.

For repertoire sequencing, TCR beta CDR3 regions were amplified from RNA transcripts. The first round was an RT-PCR using HTBI primers with the Qiagen OneStep RT-PCR kit, and this first round was followed by a second-round multiplex PCR, then size selection and purification. The libraries underwent paired-end sequencing with 100 bp reads on an Illumina HiSeq2000. Turning to the authors' computational methods: SOAPnuke was used to process the reads, throwing out any read that had adapters, had uncalled bases, had a mean Phred below 15, or lacked an exact constant-primer or identifier match. COPE v1.2.5 was used to merge high-quality paired reads. Clonotypes were defined as unique nucleotide sequences and were aligned to IMGT TRB V, D and J references using MiTCR v1.1. Analysis was restricted to V-J combinations with a frequency above 0.0001, which covered roughly 99% of repertoires. For each V-J combination, a TCR clonal expansion and chaos score was defined as the ratio of F50 clonal expansion to chaos observed in the TCRdist matrix. Welch's t-statistics and random forest were used to reduce the features to 10 to 15 V-J combinations, which were then used as input to a naive Bayes classifier. The Morisita-Horn index was used to measure how similar the thyroid and blood repertoires were. TCRdb reran the public reads through fastp at Q25 and MiXCR, keeping productive beta chains. Rows merge per CDR3 protein into single entries with the most common DNA and genes. TCRdb, not the original authors, processed these V and J calls. The sample table shows 200,000 to 250,000 distinct CDR3 sequences, and around 45% are seen once. Jointly, the top ten make up around half of the sample.

The CDR3 goes from the cysteine to the phenylalanine over 14 residues. Here the CDR3 DNA is all that survives: 42 bases in frame from base 1. CDR1 and CDR2, looked up from the germline V gene, are ENHRY and SYGVKD. The ophthalmopathy patients had moderately to severely active disease, with a Clinical Activity Score of 3 or higher, a NOSPECS grade of 4 or higher, and a disease duration of less than 3 months. Patients were excluded if they had other autoimmune diseases, uncontrolled infections, pregnancy or lactation. Diagnosis was based on clinical symptoms, serum thyroxine, TRAb, thyroid ultrasound and orbital computed tomography. Using Ficoll-Paque density gradient centrifugation, PBMCs were isolated from approximately 11 ml of fresh peripheral blood. Total RNA was extracted using Trizol reagent, and RNA quality was checked on an Agilent 2100 Bioanalyzer.

This chain joins TRBV10-3 to TRBJ2-2; no D gene is confidently identified. The source material was peripheral blood. This receptor was taken from an adult man with Graves' ophthalmopathy. The DNA sequence is as follows: TGTGCCAGCAGTTGGTGGGATTCCACCGGGGAGCTGTTTTTT. The resulting protein is CASSWWDSTGELFF.